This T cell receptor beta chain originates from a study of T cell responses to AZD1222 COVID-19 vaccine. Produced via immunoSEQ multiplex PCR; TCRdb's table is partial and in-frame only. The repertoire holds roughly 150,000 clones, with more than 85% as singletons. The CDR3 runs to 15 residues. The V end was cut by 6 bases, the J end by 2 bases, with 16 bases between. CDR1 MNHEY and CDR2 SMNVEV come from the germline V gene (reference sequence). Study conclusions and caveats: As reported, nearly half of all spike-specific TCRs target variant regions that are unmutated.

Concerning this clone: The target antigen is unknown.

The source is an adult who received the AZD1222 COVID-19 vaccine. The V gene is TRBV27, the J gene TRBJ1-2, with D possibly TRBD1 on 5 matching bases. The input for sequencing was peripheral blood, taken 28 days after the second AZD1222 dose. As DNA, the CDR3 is TGTGCCAGCAGAAAGGTGTTGGGGCCCAACTATGGCTACACCTTC. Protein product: CASRKVLGPNYGYTF.